This note documents a single T cell receptor beta chain sequence. This record belongs to a study of control samples from healthy donors and cancer patients. The table came from immunoSEQ multiplex PCR; TCRdb's copy has only in-frame clones and leaves some out. The sample has around 86,000 clones; about 87% are singletons. The sample comprised PBMCs. The clonotype originates from a woman aged 60-75 years with head and neck cancer.

The CDR3 here is CASSVDGGSYEQYF. DNA for the CDR3: TGTGCCAGCAGCGTAGACGGCGGCTCCTACGAGCAGTACTTC. V is TRBV9 and J is TRBJ2-7, with D hard to call. V lost 0 bases and J lost 0, with 7 bases in between. The CDR3 contains 14 residues. Germline V lookup: CDR1 SGDLS, CDR2 YYNGEE.